This T cell receptor (beta chain) was obtained from a study of cytomegalovirus exposure and HLA in healthy donors. About the research overall: The use of the same platform for the roughly 110 validation repertoires and the approximately 690 first-cohort repertoires was reported by a later analysis. Study-level findings and limits: High sensitivity and specificity were reportedly achieved when the classifier diagnosed cytomegalovirus status. Around 160 TCR beta chains were listed as cytomegalovirus-associated.

CDR3 length: 15 residues. The V segment lost 4 bases and the J segment 0 bases; nucleotides outside the gene matches: 6. Per the germline V gene, CDR1 is SGHRS and CDR2 is YFSETQ. On this clone: Antigen specificity is unknown.

The validation cohort, a group of 130 or so subjects, included the donors and was separate from the approximately 680-subject first cohort. Libraries were prepared by immunoSEQ multiplex PCR; TCRdb keeps only in-frame clonotypes and omits some of them. The table lists some 120,000 clones, around 90% of them singletons. Material for sequencing was PBMCs. This sequence joins TRBV5-1 and TRBJ2-7; 8 bases fit TRBD1. The TCR originated in a young woman in good health and CMV-seronegative. The CDR3 DNA reads TGCGCCAGCAGCGCTGCCGGGACAGGCTCCTACGAGCAGTACTTC. It is translated as CASSAAGTGSYEQYF. Based on the CDR3 plus reference TRBV5-1 and TRBJ2-7, the full variable domain is KAGVTQTPRYLIKTRGQQVTLSCSPISGHRSVSWYQQTPGQGLQFLFEYFSETQRNKGNFPGRFSGRQFSNSRSEMNVSTLELGDSALYLCASSAAGTGSYEQYFGPGTRLTVT.